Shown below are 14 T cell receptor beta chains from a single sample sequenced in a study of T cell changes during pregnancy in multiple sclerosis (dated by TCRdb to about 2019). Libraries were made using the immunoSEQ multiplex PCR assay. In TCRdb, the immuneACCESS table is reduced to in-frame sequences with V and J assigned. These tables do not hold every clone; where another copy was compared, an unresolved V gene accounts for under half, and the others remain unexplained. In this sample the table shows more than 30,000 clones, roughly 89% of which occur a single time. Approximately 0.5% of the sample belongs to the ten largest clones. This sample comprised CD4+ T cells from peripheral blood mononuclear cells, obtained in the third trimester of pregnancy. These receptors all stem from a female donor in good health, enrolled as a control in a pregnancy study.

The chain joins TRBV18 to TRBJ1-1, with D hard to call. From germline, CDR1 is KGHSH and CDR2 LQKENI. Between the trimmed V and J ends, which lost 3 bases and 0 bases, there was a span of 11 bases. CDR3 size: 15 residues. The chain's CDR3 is CASSPSKQVNTEAFF. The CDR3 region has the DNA TGTGCCAGCTCACCGTCCAAGCAGGTGAACACTGAAGCTTTCTTT.

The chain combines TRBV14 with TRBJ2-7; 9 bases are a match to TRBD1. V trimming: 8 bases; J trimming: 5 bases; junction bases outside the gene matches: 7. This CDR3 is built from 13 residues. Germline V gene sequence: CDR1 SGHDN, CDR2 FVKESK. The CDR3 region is CASRGQGIHEQYF. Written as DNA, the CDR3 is TGTGCCAGCCGAGGACAGGGGATTCACGAGCAGTACTTC.

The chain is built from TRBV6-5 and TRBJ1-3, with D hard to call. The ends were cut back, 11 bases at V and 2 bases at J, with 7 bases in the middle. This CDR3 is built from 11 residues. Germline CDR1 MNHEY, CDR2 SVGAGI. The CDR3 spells CAARAGNTIYF. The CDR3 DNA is TGTGCCGCACGGGCTGGAAACACCATATATTTT.

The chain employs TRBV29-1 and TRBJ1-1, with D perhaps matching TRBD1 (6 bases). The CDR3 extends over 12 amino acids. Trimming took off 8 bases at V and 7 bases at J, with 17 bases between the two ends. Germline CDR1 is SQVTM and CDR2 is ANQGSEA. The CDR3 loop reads CSLREGHGEAFF. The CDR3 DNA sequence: TGCAGCCTCAGGGAGGGACACGGTGAAGCTTTCTTT.

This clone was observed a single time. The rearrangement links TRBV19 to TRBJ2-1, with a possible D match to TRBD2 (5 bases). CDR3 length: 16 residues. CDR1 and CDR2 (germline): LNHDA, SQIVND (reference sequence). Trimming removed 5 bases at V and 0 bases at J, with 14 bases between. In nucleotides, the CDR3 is TGTGCCAGTAGTCTCCGGACGGGGAGCTCCTACAATGAGCAGTTCTTC. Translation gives CASSLRTGSSYNEQFF.

The CDR3 loop reads CASARGGETLHF. As DNA, the CDR3 is TGTGCCAGCGCCCGAGGGGGTGAAACCCTCCACTTT. The rearrangement joins TRBV2 to TRBJ1-6; perhaps TRBD1 as D (6 bases). The CDR3 has 12 amino acids. V shed 8 bases and J shed 14 bases, with 16 bases lying between them. The germline V gene has CDR1 SNHLY and CDR2 FYNNEI.

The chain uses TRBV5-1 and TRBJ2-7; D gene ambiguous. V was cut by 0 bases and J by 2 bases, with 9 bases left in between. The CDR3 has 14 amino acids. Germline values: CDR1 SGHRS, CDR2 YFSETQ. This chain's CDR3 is CASSLEAGPYEQYF. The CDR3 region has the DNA TGCGCCAGCAGCTTGGAGGCAGGTCCCTACGAGCAGTACTTC.

In nucleotides, the CDR3 is TGTGCCAGCAGTTCGGGGGGGCTCTCTGGAAACACCATATATTTT. The encoded protein is CASSSGGLSGNTIYF. The chain recombines TRBV6-5 with TRBJ1-3, with D perhaps matching TRBD1 (6 bases). The CDR3 totals 15 residues. Per the germline V gene, CDR1 is MNHEY and CDR2 is SVGAGI. Trimming removed 4 bases at V and 0 bases at J, with 10 bases between.

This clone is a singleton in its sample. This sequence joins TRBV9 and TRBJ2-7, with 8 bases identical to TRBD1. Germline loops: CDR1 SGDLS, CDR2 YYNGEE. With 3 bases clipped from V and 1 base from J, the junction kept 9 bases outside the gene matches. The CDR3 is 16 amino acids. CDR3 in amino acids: CASSASGTGLSYEQYF. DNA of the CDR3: TGTGCCAGCAGCGCCTCCGGGACAGGTTTATCCTACGAGCAGTACTTC.

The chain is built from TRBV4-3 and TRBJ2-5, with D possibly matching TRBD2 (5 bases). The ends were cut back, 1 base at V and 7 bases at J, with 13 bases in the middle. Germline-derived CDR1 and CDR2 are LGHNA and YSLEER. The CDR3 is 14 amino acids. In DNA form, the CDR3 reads TGCGCCAGCAGCCAAGGAAGTAGTCGGGGGACCCAGTACTTC. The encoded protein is CASSQGSSRGTQYF.

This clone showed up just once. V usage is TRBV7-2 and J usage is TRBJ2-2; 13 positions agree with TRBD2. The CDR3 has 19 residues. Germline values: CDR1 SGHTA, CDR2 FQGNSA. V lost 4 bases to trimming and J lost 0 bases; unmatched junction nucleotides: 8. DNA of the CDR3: TGTGCCAGCAGCTACGAGGGACTAGCGGGAAGAACGAACACCGGGGAGCTGTTTTTT. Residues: CASSYEGLAGRTNTGELFF. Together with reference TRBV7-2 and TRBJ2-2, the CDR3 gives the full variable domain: GAGVSQSPSNKVTEKGKDVELRCDPISGHTALYWYRQSLGQGLEFLIYFQGNSAPDKSGLPSDRFSAERTGGSVSTLTIQRTQQEDSAVYLCASSYEGLAGRTNTGELFFGEGSRLTVL.

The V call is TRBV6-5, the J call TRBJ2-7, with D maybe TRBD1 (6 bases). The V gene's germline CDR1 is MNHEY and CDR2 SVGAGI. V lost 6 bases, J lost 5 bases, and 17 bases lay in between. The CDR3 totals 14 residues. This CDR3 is CASSLDRLLNEQYF. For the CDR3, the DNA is TGTGCCAGCAGCCTAGACAGGCTGCTGAACGAGCAGTACTTC.

CDR3 protein: CASSYDATGDQPQHF. The DNA for the CDR3 is TGTGCCAGCAGTTACGACGCGACAGGGGATCAGCCCCAGCATTTT. This sequence joins TRBV6-5 and TRBJ1-5; 8 bases are shared with TRBD1. The germline V gene encodes CDR1 MNHEY and CDR2 SVGAGI. Trimming at V came to 2 bases and at J to 5 bases, leaving 5 bases not matched to a gene. The CDR3 spans 15 residues.

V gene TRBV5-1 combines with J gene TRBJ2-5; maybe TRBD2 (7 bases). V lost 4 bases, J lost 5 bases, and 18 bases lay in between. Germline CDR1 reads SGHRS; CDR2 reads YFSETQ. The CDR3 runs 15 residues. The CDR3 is CASSPRGGGPETQYF. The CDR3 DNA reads TGCGCCAGCAGCCCGCGAGGGGGGGGACCGGAGACCCAGTACTTC.